Below are 24 T cell receptor beta chains sequenced from a single sample in a study of CD8+CD57+ T cells in acquired aplastic anemia. Genomic DNA was employed as the template in profiling TCR beta VDJ and CDR3. One entry per CDR3 protein results from TCRdb running MiXCR on the reads. The table has roughly 240,000 distinct CDR3 sequences, around 46% seen once; the top ten hold approximately 8%. Patients selected for sequencing had displayed CD8+CD57+ cell expansion by flow cytometry. Sequencing was done on a sample of sorted CD4+, CD8+, or CD8+CD57+ T cells (not recorded which) from PBMCs. Receptors originate from a human donor with aplastic anemia.

This clonotype was recorded at least ten times. The J gene is TRBJ2-1, the V gene TRBV19; 7 bases fit TRBD2. Germline V lookup: CDR1 LNHDA, CDR2 SQIVND (reference sequence). The CDR3 is 15 residues long. With 7 bases clipped from V and 4 bases from J, the junction kept 10 bases outside the gene matches. CDR3 nucleotide sequence: TGTGCCAGTATGGAGACTAGCCCCTGGTACAATGAGCAGTTCTTC. Its protein is CASMETSPWYNEQFF.

This chain links TRBV12-3 or TRBV12-4 with TRBJ2-7; 7 bases line up with TRBD2. The CDR3 covers 14 residues. Losses at the gene ends were 7 bases for V and 0 bases for J; bases not matched to a gene: 6. CDR3 DNA sequence: TGTGCCAGCAACCGGGGCGGGAGCTCCTACGAGCAGTACTTC. Protein product: CASNRGGSSYEQYF.

This clonotype was observed a handful of times. V gene TRBV7-3 combines with J gene TRBJ2-5, with D perhaps matching TRBD1 or TRBD2 (6 bases each). V gave up 3 bases and J gave up 5 bases, with 22 bases separating them. Looked up from germline, CDR1 is SGHTA and CDR2 is FQGTGA. This CDR3 contains 17 residues. As DNA, the CDR3 is TGTGCCAGCAGCTTGGTTTGGGGGGCGACCGACCTGGAGACCCAGTACTTC. Its protein is CASSLVWGATDLETQYF. Combining the CDR3 with reference TRBV7-3 and TRBJ2-5 gives the whole variable domain GAGVSQTPSNKVTEKGKYVELRCDPISGHTALYWYRQSLGQGPEFLIYFQGTGAADDSGLPNDRFFAVRPEGSVSTLKIQRTERGDSAVYLCASSLVWGATDLETQYFGPGTRLLVL.

This clonotype occurred many times. The chain recombines TRBV4-3 with TRBJ2-7, with 7 bases matching TRBD2. Trimming took 0 bases from V and 6 from J; bases not matched to a gene: 8. CDR3 length: 15 amino acids. Germline V gives CDR1 LGHNA, CDR2 YSLEER. In DNA, the CDR3 is TGCGCCAGCAGCCAAGATTCCGGGGGGTTTGGCGAGCAGTACTTC. Translated, it gives CASSQDSGGFGEQYF.

This clonotype occurred many times. The chain recombines TRBV19 with TRBJ1-2; tentative D call: TRBD1 (5 bases). The V gene lost 7 bases and the J gene lost 4 bases, with 13 bases spanning the gap. This CDR3 comprises 13 residues. Germline CDR1 is LNHDA and CDR2 is SQIVND (reference sequence). CDR3 sequence (DNA): TGTGCCAGTACCGGGAGGGGCGGCTATGGCTACACCTTC. Its translation is CASTGRGGYGYTF.

V and J are TRBV5-4 and TRBJ2-7; TRBD1 aligns across 7 bases. The CDR3 sequence is 16 residues long. Germline V gives CDR1 SGHNT, CDR2 YYREEE (reference sequence). The J segment lost 2 bases and the V segment lost 5 bases, leaving 13 bases of the junction unmatched. DNA for the CDR3: TGTGCCAGCAGGAGTTACAGGGGACCTGTCCCCTACGAGCAGTACTTC. Translated: CASRSYRGPVPYEQYF.

The chain carries TRBV7-9 and TRBJ2-1, with D perhaps TRBD2 (7 bases). This CDR3 spans 15 amino acids. Germline CDR1 and CDR2: SEHNR and FQNEAQ (reference sequence). V shed 2 bases and J shed 7 bases, with 15 bases lying between them. The CDR3 loop reads CASSLRGGPSNEQFF. The CDR3 region has the DNA TGTGCCAGCAGCTTAAGGGGGGGGCCGTCAAATGAGCAGTTCTTC.

This clonotype was found once. This rearrangement joins TRBV7-2 to TRBJ2-7; TRBD2 matches 8 bases. The CDR3 loop spans 14 amino acids. Germline V gene sequence: CDR1 SGHTA, CDR2 FQGNSA. V lost 5 bases, J lost 2 bases, and 5 bases stayed unmatched. CDR3 DNA sequence: TGTGCCAGCAGCCAGGGACTAGGGGCCTACGAGCAGTACGTC. Translation gives CASSQGLGAYEQYV.

This clonotype appeared many times. The chain recombines TRBV10-3 with TRBJ2-1, with 9 bases lining up with TRBD1. The CDR3 covers 15 residues. V was clipped by 9 bases and J by 1 base; unmatched bases: 7. CDR1 ENHRY and CDR2 SYGVKD come from the germline V gene. The CDR3 region is CAIDRGSGSYNEQFF. For the CDR3, the DNA is TGTGCCATAGACAGGGGGTCGGGGTCCTACAATGAGCAGTTCTTC.

The rearrangement uses TRBV29-1 and TRBJ1-2; unclear D gene. In germline, CDR1 is SQVTM, CDR2 ANQGSEA. The ends were cut back, 0 bases at V and 7 bases at J, with 12 bases in the middle. This CDR3 is built from 13 residues. The CDR3, as DNA: TGCAGCGTTGAAGAGGCAGGTAGGAGTGGCTACACCTTC. It translates to CSVEEAGRSGYTF.

The V call is TRBV10-2, the J call TRBJ2-7; 7 nucleotides agree with TRBD1. The CDR3 consists of 13 residues. V lost 8 bases to trimming and J lost 1 base; unmatched junction nucleotides: 5. Germline CDR1 reads WSHSY; CDR2 reads SAAADI. CDR3 sequence: CASQRDSSYEQYF. CDR3 DNA sequence: TGCGCCAGCCAGAGGGACAGTTCCTACGAGCAGTACTTC.

This clonotype has a handful of counts. J is TRBJ2-7 and V is TRBV6-1, with 12 bases aligning to TRBD1. Germline assignment: CDR1 MNHNS and CDR2 SASEGT. This CDR3 is built from 15 residues. Trimming at V came to 6 bases and at J to 2 bases, leaving 5 bases not matched to a gene. The CDR3, as DNA: TGTGCCAGCAGCCTCGGGACAGGGGGCGCCTACGAGCAGTACTTC. Encoded protein: CASSLGTGGAYEQYF.

This clonotype showed up just a few times. The chain links TRBV30 to TRBJ2-1, with a weak D call TRBD1 (6 bases). The J call may be in error: the DNA end matches TRBJ2-7 better. CDR1 and CDR2 from the germline V gene are GTSNPN and SVGIG (reference sequence). This CDR3 spans 16 amino acids. The CDR3 region has the DNA TGTGCCTGGAGCGGGGATTTGAGACAGGAGTTATATCGGCAGTACTTC. Translation gives CAWSGDLRQELYRQYF.

The chain carries TRBV7-6 and TRBJ2-3, with TRBD2 identical over 14 bases. CDR3 length: 16 amino acids. V was pared by 5 bases and J by 11 bases, with 12 bases of the junction left unmatched. Germline assignment: CDR1 SGHVS and CDR2 FNYEAQ. Here the CDR3 DNA reads TGTGCCAGCAGCACAACCGGGACTAGCGGGAGTAATGAGCAGTATTTT. Protein: CASSTTGTSGSNEQYF.

The chain is built from TRBV7-2 and TRBJ1-6; TRBD1 might be the D (6 bases). The CDR3 is made up of 15 amino acids. Germline V gene lookup returns CDR1 SGHTA and CDR2 FQGNSA. V was clipped by 5 bases and J by 7 bases, with 15 bases between them. The CDR3 bases are TGTGCCAGCAGCCCCGGGCCCACAGGGAATTCACCCCTCCACTTT. Protein sequence: CASSPGPTGNSPLHF.

The chain couples TRBV9 to TRBJ2-7, with TRBD2 matching over 14 bases. V gave up 4 bases and J gave up 4 bases; unmatched junction bases: 4. CDR3 size: 15 residues. CDR1 is SGDLS and CDR2 is YYNGEE in the germline V gene. CDR3 bases: TGTGCCAGCAGCCTGGGACTAGCGGGAGAATACGAGCAGTACTTC. This codes for CASSLGLAGEYEQYF.

The CDR3 DNA is TGTGCCAGCAGCTTGGGGGGGCGAGATTCACCCCTCCACTTT. Translated, it gives CASSLGGRDSPLHF. The chain employs TRBV7-6 and TRBJ1-6; D perhaps matches TRBD1 (6 bases). This CDR3 comprises 14 residues. From germline, CDR1 is SGHVS and CDR2 FNYEAQ. The V and J ends lost 3 bases and 8 bases respectively, with 11 bases between them.

This clonotype has a count of ten or more. This chain's CDR3 is CASSANLFNQPQHF. CDR3 in DNA: TGTGCCAGCAGCGCCAACTTATTCAATCAGCCCCAGCATTTT. The V call is TRBV7-2, the J call TRBJ1-5; D gene unclear. V lost 5 bases, J lost 3 bases, and 11 bases lay in between. Germline CDR1 SGHTA, CDR2 FQGNSA. The CDR3 is made up of 14 amino acids. Full variable domain (remainder filled in from reference TRBV7-2 and TRBJ1-5): GAGVSQSPSNKVTEKGKDVELRCDPISGHTALYWYRQSLGQGLEFLIYFQGNSAPDKSGLPSDRFSAERTGGSVSTLTIQRTQQEDSAVYLCASSANLFNQPQHFGDGTRLSIL.

This chain joins TRBV7-9 and TRBJ1-6; 9 nucleotides match TRBD1. The V gene's germline CDR1 is SEHNR and CDR2 FQNEAQ (reference sequence). Trimming removed 5 bases from V and 5 bases from J; junction bases left unmatched: 7. The CDR3 length is 16 residues. CDR3 in DNA: TGTGCCAGCAGCGAAGAGGACAGGGGACATAATTCACCCCTCCACTTT. Its protein is CASSEEDRGHNSPLHF.

CDR3 DNA: TGTGCCAGCAGCTTAGATCCAGGACAGACCTACGAGCAGTACTTC. It translates to CASSLDPGQTYEQYF. The rearrangement uses TRBV11-2 and TRBJ2-7; the D gene is possibly TRBD1 (6 bases). The CDR3 contains 15 residues. Trimming took 0 bases from V and 2 from J, leaving 11 bases between them. In germline, CDR1 is SGHAT, CDR2 FQNNGV. The full variable domain, with the rest looked up from reference TRBV11-2 and TRBJ2-7, is EAGVAQSPRYKIIEKRQSVAFWCNPISGHATLYWYQQILGQGPKLLIQFQNNGVVDDSQLPKDRFSAERLKGVDSTLKIQPAKLEDSAVYLCASSLDPGQTYEQYFGPGTRLTVT.

Notes on this clonotype: An end of the junction does not agree with germline; a read error may underlie this. The chain is built from TRBV2 and TRBJ2-7, with D possibly matching TRBD2 (5 bases). Germline values: CDR1 SNHLY, CDR2 FYNNEI. CDR3 length: 12 amino acids. CDR3 in amino acids: CAGRTNTGELYF. The CDR3 region has the DNA TGTGCCGGCCGAACGAACACCGGGGAGCTGTACTTC.

The chain couples TRBV9 to TRBJ2-1; D gene uncertain. Trimming pared 5 bases from V and 0 bases from J, leaving 12 bases between. CDR3 length: 15 amino acids. Germline V CDR1 and CDR2: SGDLS, YYNGEE. The CDR3: CASSNSFNSYNEQFF. The CDR3 DNA sequence: TGTGCCAGCAGTAACAGTTTTAACTCCTACAATGAGCAGTTCTTC.

On this clonotype: No conserved phenylalanine or tryptophan is present at the end of the CDR3, so a read error is the likely explanation. The rearrangement links TRBV27 to TRBJ1-1; D might be TRBD1 (6 bases). The CDR3 contains 13 residues. Looked up from germline, CDR1 is MNHEY and CDR2 is SMNVEV (reference sequence). V dropped 5 bases and J dropped 2 bases, with 9 bases sitting between them. CDR3 amino acids: CASSLGTNTEAFL. The CDR3 DNA reads as TGTGCCAGCAGTCTAGGGACAAACACTGAAGCTTTCCTT.

The chain links TRBV20-1 to TRBJ1-2; 8 bases match TRBD1. This CDR3 has 14 residues. Germline V lookup: CDR1 DFQATT, CDR2 SNEGSKA (reference sequence). V shed 1 base and J 2 bases; nucleotides not matched to a gene: 3. The CDR3 is CSARGTGQNYGYTF. CDR3 DNA: TGCAGTGCTAGAGGGACAGGGCAAAACTATGGCTACACCTTC.